The clone carrying this T cell receptor beta chain has more than one count but fewer than ten. What it binds is not known. Germline and junction disagree at one end, which may indicate a read error. The data were taken from a study of tumor and adjacent non-tumor tissue in lung cancer. In the study overall: Patients comprised about a dozen adenocarcinoma, a couple of squamous cell carcinoma and 1 small cell lung cancer. Samples averaged about 3.8 million productive TCRbeta reads each. Stage I to III disease affected about ten men and roughly 5 women aged roughly 31 to 85. General study results and limits: Normal lung showed higher cumulative top 100 clone frequency than tumor.

This sample's RNA came from whole unsorted tissue. Germline V lookup: CDR1 MGHRA, CDR2 YSYEKL. This CDR3 contains 16 residues. Three rounds of nested PCR, following a modified ARM-PCR protocol, produced the TCRbeta library. TCRdb reprocessed the multiplex PCR reads via MiXCR and lists one record per CDR3 protein. The sample includes over 85,000 distinct CDR3 sequences, 84% of them seen just once. This sequence originates from a man between 65 and 79 years old with non-small cell lung cancer. V is TRBV4-1 and J is TRBJ2-7; 12 bases align to TRBD2. The source material was lung tumor tissue. CDR3 sequence reads: CASSRRLAGEGDEQYF. CDR3 bases: TGCGCTAGCAGTCGGAGACTAGCGGGAGAGGGGGACGAGCAGTACTTC.